One sample yielded the 26 T cell receptor beta chains listed below, sequenced in a study of T cells in Graves' hyperthyroidism and ophthalmopathy. RNA transcripts were the template for amplifying TCR beta CDR3 regions. HTBI primers were used for first-round RT-PCR of the TCR CDR3. TCRdb ran MiXCR on the multiplex PCR reads and lists one entry per CDR3 protein. The sample has approximately 640,000 distinct CDR3 sequences, 17% seen once; the top ten hold about a sixth. The sample taken for sequencing was blood. All receptors come from a man aged 45-65 years with Graves' hyperthyroidism.

This clonotype has at least ten counts. The chain carries TRBV11-1 and TRBJ2-1, with a weak D call TRBD2 (6 bases). The germline gives CDR1 SGHAT, CDR2 FQDESV (reference sequence). The CDR3 is made up of 16 amino acids. Trimming removed 5 bases at V and 2 bases at J, with 16 bases between. The CDR3 bases are TGTGCCAGCAGCCCGATTAGGGGAGGACCCTACAATGAGCAGTTCTTC. Translating it yields CASSPIRGGPYNEQFF.

The chain joins TRBV6-1 to TRBJ2-2; TRBD1 matches 7 bases. CDR1 is MNHNS, CDR2 SASEGT, per germline. The CDR3 runs to 19 residues. J gave up 4 bases and V 6 bases, and 20 bases lay outside the gene matches. CDR3 bases: TGTGCCAGCAGCCCCACGTCCGATTTGACAGGGCGGGTCACCGGGGAGCTGTTTTTT. Residues: CASSPTSDLTGRVTGELFF.

The gene calls are TRBV7-3 and TRBJ1-5; unclear D gene. CDR1 and CDR2 (germline): SGHTA, FQGTGA. The V end was cut by 4 bases, the J end by 5 bases, with 12 bases between. The length of the CDR3 is 14 residues. The CDR3 coding sequence is TGTGCCAGCAGCTCGCGACAAGCCGATCAGCCCCAGCATTTT. Protein product: CASSSRQADQPQHF.

Ten or more counts support this clonotype. The chain links TRBV27 to TRBJ1-1; D gene ambiguous. V gave up 2 bases and J gave up 3 bases, with 7 bases separating them. Germline V gene lookup returns CDR1 MNHEY and CDR2 SMNVEV (reference sequence). CDR3 length equals 13 residues. For the CDR3, the DNA is TGTGCCAGCAGTTTAGTCAGTGACACTGAAGCTTTCTTT. This codes for CASSLVSDTEAFF.

This clonotype has only a few counts. This chain links TRBV19 with TRBJ2-7; TRBD2 matches at 8 bases. Losses at the gene ends were 5 bases for V and 0 bases for J; bases not matched to a gene: 3. CDR1 LNHDA and CDR2 SQIVND come from the germline V gene (reference sequence). CDR3 length: 14 residues. The CDR3 coding sequence is TGTGCCAGTAGTTTTAGCGGGAACTCCTACGAGCAGTACTTC. It translates to CASSFSGNSYEQYF. Full variable domain (remainder filled in from reference TRBV19 and TRBJ2-7): DGGITQSPKYLFRKEGQNVTLSCEQNLNHDAMYWYRQDPGQGLRLIYYSQIVNDFQKGDIAEGYSVSREKKESFPLTVTSAQKNPTAFYLCASSFSGNSYEQYFGPGTRLTVT.

This clonotype has a count of ten or more. V gene TRBV7-2 combines with J gene TRBJ1-2; TRBD1 matches 11 bases. The CDR3 covers 15 residues. Germline values: CDR1 SGHTA, CDR2 FQGNSA. V lost 1 base, J lost 4 bases, and 2 bases stayed unmatched. The CDR3 nucleotides read TGTGCCAGCAGCTTAGTTGGGACAGGGGGCTATGGCTACACCTTC. Protein: CASSLVGTGGYGYTF.

V usage is TRBV30 and J usage is TRBJ1-4, with 9 bases lining up with TRBD1. V shed 7 bases and J 3 bases; nucleotides not matched to a gene: 9. CDR1 is GTSNPN and CDR2 is SVGIG in the germline V gene (reference sequence). The CDR3 is 15 residues long. The DNA of the CDR3 is TGTGCCTACGGGACAGGGAAGATAGCTAATGAAAAACTGTTTTTT. Amino acid sequence: CAYGTGKIANEKLFF.

CDR3 loop: CASSPRRGDPNEKLFF. CDR3 nucleotides: TGTGCCAGCAGCCCTCGGCGGGGGGACCCGAATGAAAAACTGTTTTTT. V gene TRBV7-2 combines with J gene TRBJ1-4; D perhaps matches TRBD1 (5 bases). Germline V gene sequence: CDR1 SGHTA, CDR2 FQGNSA. The germline V and J ends were trimmed by 5 bases and 5 bases, with 18 bases remaining between them. CDR3 length: 16 residues. The variable domain in full, completed from reference TRBV7-2 and TRBJ1-4, reads GAGVSQSPSNKVTEKGKDVELRCDPISGHTALYWYRQSLGQGLEFLIYFQGNSAPDKSGLPSDRFSAERTGGSVSTLTIQRTQQEDSAVYLCASSPRRGDPNEKLFFGSGTQLSVL.

This clonotype was seen at least ten times. The chain joins TRBV28 to TRBJ2-6; tentative D call: TRBD1 (5 bases). Germline-derived CDR1 and CDR2 are MDHEN and SYDVKM. V lost 3 bases and J lost 0, with 12 bases in between. This CDR3 has 17 amino acids. CDR3 residues: CASSLSGIPSGANVLTF. As DNA, the CDR3 is TGTGCCAGCAGTTTGTCAGGGATACCCTCTGGGGCCAACGTCCTGACTTTC. Drawing the rest from reference TRBV28 and TRBJ2-6, the complete variable domain is DVKVTQSSRYLVKRTGEKVFLECVQDMDHENMFWYRQDPGLGLRLIYFSYDVKMKEKGDIPEGYSVSREKKERFSLILESASTNQTSMYLCASSLSGIPSGANVLTFGAGSRLTVL.

This clonotype was detected ten times or more. The V call is TRBV12-3 or TRBV12-4, the J call TRBJ1-5, with D hard to call. The CDR3 extends over 15 amino acids. V lost 0 bases and J 2 bases, leaving 8 bases between the germline ends. The CDR3 protein is CASSLAGRGNQPQHF. CDR3 coding DNA: TGTGCCAGCAGTTTAGCGGGAAGGGGCAATCAGCCCCAGCATTTT.

The chain has TRBV19 and TRBJ2-3; TRBD2 is a possible D gene (5 bases). The germline gives CDR1 LNHDA, CDR2 SQIVND (reference sequence). Trimming removed 10 bases at V and 1 base at J, with 24 bases between. The CDR3 length is 17 residues. CDR3 in amino acids: CATQGRAGTKGTDTQYF. The CDR3 nucleotides are TGTGCCACTCAAGGAAGGGCGGGCACGAAGGGCACAGATACGCAGTATTTT.

V is TRBV14 and J is TRBJ2-1; 8 nucleotides agree with TRBD1. The junction had 6 bases not matched to a gene; V was cut back by 6 bases and J by 8 bases. The germline CDR1 and CDR2 sequences are SGHDN and FVKESK. The CDR3 covers 13 residues. Here the CDR3 reads CASSQGAWDEQFF. DNA of the CDR3: TGTGCCAGCAGTCAGGGGGCATGGGATGAGCAGTTCTTC. Drawing the rest from reference TRBV14 and TRBJ2-1, the complete variable domain is EAGVTQFPSHSVIEKGQTVTLRCDPISGHDNLYWYRRVMGKEIKFLLHFVKESKQDESGMPNNRFLAERTGGTYSTLKVQPAELEDSGVYFCASSQGAWDEQFFGPGTRLTVL.

This clonotype was seen more than once but under ten times. The chain combines TRBV10-2 with TRBJ2-7; the match to TRBD2 covers 9 bases. The length of the CDR3 is 14 residues. J lost 1 base, V lost 6 bases, and 4 bases had no gene match. The germline gives CDR1 WSHSY, CDR2 SAAADI. In DNA, the CDR3 is TGCGCCAGCAGACGGACTAGCGCGTCCTACGAGCAGTACTTC. Protein: CASRRTSASYEQYF.

Many counts were recorded for this clonotype. The CDR3 bases are TGTGCCAGCAGCCCTCGACAGGGGCTGGACACTGAAGCTTTCTTT. Protein product: CASSPRQGLDTEAFF. The J gene is TRBJ1-1, the V gene TRBV2; 8 bases align to TRBD1. The CDR3 sequence is 15 residues long. Looked up from germline, CDR1 is SNHLY and CDR2 is FYNNEI. V was clipped by 6 bases and J by 3 bases; unmatched bases: 9.

This clonotype was observed at least ten times. The chain recombines TRBV27 with TRBJ1-2; 11 bases align to TRBD1. Germline CDR1 reads MNHEY; CDR2 reads SMNVEV (reference sequence). The CDR3 is made up of 15 amino acids. With V trimmed by 3 bases and J by 4 bases, 4 bases remained unmatched. Written as DNA, the CDR3 is TGTGCCAGCAGTTTCCGGACAGGGGGCATCTATGGCTACACCTTC. Its protein product is CASSFRTGGIYGYTF.

The rearrangement links TRBV5-5 to TRBJ1-2; the D is unclear. CDR1 and CDR2 (germline): SGHKS, YYEKEE (reference sequence). Trimming removed 4 bases at V and 3 bases at J, with 16 bases between. There are 15 residues in the CDR3. The CDR3 loop is CASSPTSLGYYGYTF. The CDR3 coding sequence is TGTGCCAGCAGCCCAACGTCCTTAGGATACTATGGCTACACCTTC.

This clonotype was seen at least ten times. The gene calls are TRBV18 and TRBJ2-1; D might be TRBD1 (7 bases). Germline loops: CDR1 KGHSH, CDR2 LQKENI. The CDR3 is 13 amino acids. Trimming removed 0 bases from V and 14 bases from J, with 14 bases in between. The CDR3 reads CASSPPGGQAKFF. DNA of the CDR3: TGTGCCAGCTCACCACCGGGAGGACAGGCTAAGTTCTTC.

The chain carries TRBV28 and TRBJ1-2; tentatively, D is TRBD1 (6 bases). Deletions cut 11 bases from V and 7 bases from J, with 23 bases between. The CDR3 loop spans 14 amino acids. Germline assignment: CDR1 MDHEN and CDR2 SYDVKM. The CDR3 DNA follows: TGTGCCGTCGAGGGGACACCCAAAAGTCTTGGCTACACCTTC. Residues: CAVEGTPKSLGYTF.

Regarding this clonotype: The junction shows a germline mismatch at one end, possibly a read error. The CDR3 DNA reads as TGCGCCAGCAGCCAAATCAGTAATAAAGATACGCAGTATTTT. Protein: CASSQISNKDTQYF. The J gene is TRBJ2-3, the V gene TRBV5-4; no firm D call. CDR1 and CDR2 from the germline V gene are SGHNT and YYREEE (reference sequence). This CDR3 is 14 amino acids long. The full variable domain, completed using reference TRBV5-4 and TRBJ2-3, is ETGVTQSPTHLIKTRGQQVTLRCSSQSGHNTVSWYQQALGQGPQFIFQYYREEENGRGNFPPRFSGLQFPNYSSELNVNALELDDSALYLCASSQISNKDTQYFGPGTRLTVL.

This clonotype was seen ten or more times. The CDR3 DNA is TGTGCCAGCAGCCCAAACAGGGACTCTGGAAACACCATATATTTT. As protein: CASSPNRDSGNTIYF. The chain employs TRBV27 and TRBJ1-3; D may be TRBD1 (6 bases). Trimming removed 6 bases at V and 0 bases at J, with 12 bases between. CDR3 length: 15 residues. Per the germline V gene, CDR1 is MNHEY and CDR2 is SMNVEV (reference sequence).

This clonotype was picked up many times. The CDR3 DNA sequence: TGTGCCAGCAGAGGTCGGGACGGCCCAGAGACCCAGTACTTC. Translating it yields CASRGRDGPETQYF. This chain joins TRBV2 and TRBJ2-5; the D call may be TRBD1 or TRBD2 (5 bases each). Germline V lookup: CDR1 SNHLY, CDR2 FYNNEI. Trimming pared 6 bases from V and 4 bases from J, leaving 15 bases between. This CDR3 is built from 14 residues.

This clonotype appeared many times. This chain uses TRBV11-1 with TRBJ2-7; a possible D gene is TRBD2 (6 bases). Germline assignment: CDR1 SGHAT and CDR2 FQDESV (reference sequence). Trimming took off 0 bases at V and 7 bases at J, with 13 bases between the two ends. The CDR3 runs to 14 residues. In DNA, the CDR3 is TGTGCCAGCAGCTTAGCAGGGGACTTCGGAGAGCAGTACTTC. This encodes CASSLAGDFGEQYF.

This clonotype was seen repeatedly, ten times or more. CDR3 DNA: TGTGCCAGCAAGTTCAAGACTAGCGGGCGAGGCACCGGGGAGCTGTTTTTT. Translated: CASKFKTSGRGTGELFF. The chain combines TRBV6-1 with TRBJ2-2; the match to TRBD2 covers 10 bases. Trimming took 7 bases from V and 4 from J; bases not matched to a gene: 12. CDR1 MNHNS and CDR2 SASEGT come from the germline V gene. The CDR3 runs 17 residues.

The chain links TRBV9 to TRBJ2-1, with 8 bases identical to TRBD2. The V and J ends lost 4 bases and 3 bases, in that order; junction bases with no gene match: 6. The CDR3 spans 15 residues. Germline V lookup: CDR1 SGDLS, CDR2 YYNGEE. CDR3 in DNA: TGTGCCAGCAGCCGTAGCGGGGTCGACTACAATGAGCAGTTCTTC. Its protein is CASSRSGVDYNEQFF.

The chain carries TRBV20-1 and TRBJ2-3; 13 bases agree with TRBD2. V shed 0 bases and J 1 base; nucleotides not matched to a gene: 16. CDR3 length equals 21 residues. The germline V gene encodes CDR1 DFQATT and CDR2 SNEGSKA (reference sequence). The CDR3 spells CSARDAPQLAGGSLRTDTQYF. The CDR3 bases are TGCAGTGCTAGAGATGCCCCCCAACTAGCGGGAGGGTCCTTACGCACAGATACGCAGTATTTT.

This clonotype was seen many times. This rearrangement joins TRBV10-3 to TRBJ2-5; D may be TRBD2 (6 bases). CDR1 ENHRY and CDR2 SYGVKD come from the germline V gene. V was clipped by 10 bases and J by 5 bases, with 17 bases between them. The CDR3 sequence is 13 residues long. Here the CDR3 reads CATKPGSGETQYF. In DNA, the CDR3 is TGTGCCACGAAACCCGGGAGCGGGGAGACCCAGTACTTC.